A single sample is the source of the 31 T cell receptor beta chains below, sequenced in a study of T cell responses to AZD1222 COVID-19 vaccine (dated by TCRdb to the early 2020s). The library was produced with the immunoSEQ multiplex PCR assay. The source is immuneACCESS, and TCRdb retained only in-frame sequences with V and J called. Part of the clones is not carried over; for the studies checked, unresolved V genes explain less than half of this, and the remainder is unexplained. For this sample the table gives approximately 52,000 clones, of which about 91% were detected only once. Roughly 2.7% of the sample goes to the ten largest clones. The time point label, read with the paper, signifies: about 28 days (+/-7) after the second vaccine dose. The sequences come from peripheral blood, collected 28 days after the second AZD1222 dose. These receptors were collected from an adult who received the AZD1222 COVID-19 vaccine.

This clone was seen a single time. The CDR3 DNA reads TGTGCCAGCAGCTTAACTGGGCGAGCGGGTCATGAGCAGTTCTTC. This sequence encodes CASSLTGRAGHEQFF. The chain employs TRBV7-3 and TRBJ2-1; D is perhaps TRBD2 (6 bases). The V end lost 0 bases, the J end lost 8 bases, and 14 bases lay between the germline ends. Germline-derived CDR1 and CDR2 are SGHTA and FQGTGA. The CDR3 loop spans 15 amino acids.

V usage is TRBV4-2 and J usage is TRBJ2-2, with 7 bases that match TRBD1. The CDR3 length is 18 residues. The junction had 9 bases not matched to a gene; V was cut back by 0 bases and J by 2 bases. Germline CDR1 reads LGHNA; CDR2 reads YNFKEQ. The CDR3 here is CASSQDPHGTVNTGELFF. As DNA, the CDR3 is TGTGCCAGCAGCCAAGATCCCCACGGGACAGTAAACACCGGGGAGCTGTTTTTT.

The rearrangement joins TRBV23-1 to TRBJ2-7; D not resolved. TRBV23-1 counts as an open reading frame of uncertain function. The V gene lost 4 bases and the J gene lost 0 bases, with 13 bases spanning the gap. This CDR3 contains 15 residues. CDR3 residues: CASSRPHSCSYEQYF. The CDR3 DNA reads as TGCGCCAGCAGTCGTCCGCATTCTTGCTCCTACGAGCAGTACTTC.

The chain has TRBV24-1 and TRBJ2-1; D is possibly TRBD1 (5 bases). Trimming cost V 0 bases and J 8 bases, with 16 bases left between them. Germline lookup yields CDR1 KGHDR and CDR2 SFDVKD. The CDR3 runs to 16 residues. CDR3 nucleotide sequence: TGTGCCACCAGTGATTTGGTCGCAGGGCCCGAGGATGAGCAGTTCTTC. This sequence encodes CATSDLVAGPEDEQFF.

J is TRBJ1-4 and V is TRBV28, with a possible D match to TRBD1 (5 bases). V lost 9 bases and J lost 6, with 14 bases in between. Germline V lookup: CDR1 MDHEN, CDR2 SYDVKM. This CDR3 region has 13 residues. The CDR3: CASRGLTYEKLFF. The CDR3 nucleotides read TGTGCCAGTAGGGGCCTTACCTATGAAAAACTGTTTTTT.

This clone was observed once. This chain connects TRBV15 to TRBJ2-3; TRBD2 matches at 10 bases. Germline V CDR1 and CDR2: LNHNV, YYDKDF (reference sequence). This CDR3 region has 16 residues. Trimming removed 1 base from V and 5 bases from J; junction bases left unmatched: 6. CDR3 coding DNA: TGTGCCACCAGCAGAGCTAGCGGGAGTAAAGTAGATACGCAGTATTTT. Its translation is CATSRASGSKVDTQYF.

The J gene is TRBJ1-3, the V gene TRBV19; 7 nucleotides align to TRBD1. This CDR3 region has 15 residues. Trimming at V came to 3 bases and at J to 4 bases, leaving 6 bases not matched to a gene. Germline loops: CDR1 LNHDA, CDR2 SQIVND (reference sequence). CDR3 amino acids: CASSIPTGSGNTIYF. CDR3 nucleotide sequence: TGTGCCAGTAGTATCCCGACAGGGTCCGGAAACACCATATATTTT.

In this sample, this clone turned up once. One end of the junction varies from germline; a read error may be responsible. This chain joins TRBV29-1 and TRBJ2-3, with D possibly being TRBD1 (5 bases). CDR3 length: 14 amino acids. The germline V gene encodes CDR1 SQVTM and CDR2 ANQGSEA. The CDR3 DNA follows: TGCAGCCTTGAAGCTGGGCAGGGTGCGGATACGCAGTATTTT. The encoded protein is CSLEAGQGADTQYF.

V and J are TRBV25-1 and TRBJ2-3, with TRBD1 matching 7 bases. Germline V gene lookup returns CDR1 MGHDK and CDR2 SYGVNS. J was trimmed by 6 bases and V by 0 bases; bases with no gene match: 9. The CDR3 totals 16 residues. CDR3 sequence: CASSEYTGAGWDTQYF. Written as DNA, the CDR3 is TGTGCCAGCAGTGAATATACAGGGGCCGGGTGGGATACGCAGTATTTT.

This rearrangement joins TRBV5-6 to TRBJ2-5, with 14 bases fitting TRBD2. Germline trimming cut 4 bases from V and 6 bases from J; bases unmatched to any gene: 5. This CDR3 spans 15 amino acids. The V gene's germline CDR1 is SGHDT and CDR2 YYEEEE. The CDR3 DNA follows: TGTGCCAGCAGCCCCGGGACTAGCGGGAGAAAGACCCAGTACTTC. Encoded protein: CASSPGTSGRKTQYF.

V is TRBV28 and J is TRBJ1-1, with a tentative D call TRBD1 (5 bases). CDR3 length: 11 amino acids. Trimming removed 7 bases at V and 7 bases at J, with 10 bases between. Per the germline V gene, CDR1 is MDHEN and CDR2 is SYDVKM. The DNA for the CDR3 is TGTGCCAGCACCGGGGGGGTTGAAGCTTTCTTT. Its translation: CASTGGVEAFF.

This clone occurred a few times. The chain is built from TRBV3-1 (or the pseudogene TRBV3-2) and TRBJ1-5, with 12 bases identical to TRBD1. The J segment lost 7 bases and the V segment lost 6 bases, leaving 7 bases of the junction unmatched. The CDR3 consists of 15 residues. Germline-derived CDR1 and CDR2 are LGHDT and YNNKEL (reference sequence). The DNA for the CDR3 is TGTGCCAGCAGTCCCGGGACAGGGGGCGGCCAGCCCCAGCATTTT. Encoded protein: CASSPGTGGGQPQHF.

V and J are TRBV7-2 and TRBJ2-3, with 9 nucleotides matching TRBD2. Germline V CDR1 and CDR2: SGHTA, FQGNSA. CDR3 length: 15 amino acids. With V trimmed by 5 bases and J by 3 bases, 6 bases remained unmatched. CDR3 loop: CASSLAGGSTDTQYF. The CDR3 region has the DNA TGTGCCAGCAGCCTGGCGGGAGGGTCTACAGATACGCAGTATTTT.

The chain has TRBV4-1 and TRBJ2-2; 11 nucleotides line up with TRBD1. V lost 5 bases and J lost 4; bases outside the gene matches: 9. Germline loops: CDR1 MGHRA, CDR2 YSYEKL. The CDR3 consists of 17 residues. The CDR3 is CASSYREGQGVTGELFF. CDR3 DNA sequence: TGCGCCAGCAGCTACAGGGAGGGACAGGGGGTCACCGGGGAGCTGTTTTTT.

The chain uses TRBV12-3 or TRBV12-4 and TRBJ2-7; D unresolved. This CDR3 comprises 11 residues. V lost 6 bases and J 3 bases, leaving 6 bases between the germline ends. The CDR3 loop reads CASSSIYEQYF. As DNA, the CDR3 is TGTGCCAGCAGCTCGATCTACGAGCAGTACTTC.

V usage is TRBV6-5 and J usage is TRBJ2-7; TRBD2 is a possible D gene (6 bases). The germline V gene has CDR1 MNHEY and CDR2 SVGAGI. Trimming removed 8 bases at V and 7 bases at J, with 15 bases between. The CDR3 has 12 residues. This CDR3 reads CASGPGGGEQYF. CDR3 nucleotides: TGTGCCAGCGGCCCCGGGGGTGGGGAGCAGTACTTC.

The chain couples TRBV5-1 to TRBJ1-6; 9 bases line up with TRBD1. Germline V CDR1 and CDR2: SGHRS, YFSETQ. With V trimmed by 0 bases and J by 10 bases, 5 bases remained unmatched. This CDR3 contains 15 residues. The CDR3 loop reads CASSLEGDRDSPLHF. The DNA for the CDR3 is TGCGCCAGCAGCTTGGAGGGGGACAGGGACTCACCCCTCCACTTT.

This clone ranks as medium-sized. The chain joins TRBV28 to TRBJ2-7; the D gene could be TRBD1 or TRBD2 (5 bases each). This CDR3 region has 13 residues. Germline CDR1 and CDR2: MDHEN and SYDVKM. V was shortened by 0 bases and J by 5 bases, with 8 bases between the two germline ends. DNA for the CDR3: TGTGCCAGCAGTTTATGGAGGGGTGACGAGCAGTACTTC. It specifies CASSLWRGDEQYF.

The gene calls are TRBV7-3 and TRBJ2-1; D possibly uses TRBD1 or TRBD2 (6 bases each). This CDR3 region has 15 residues. V was clipped by 5 bases and J by 4 bases, with 15 bases between them. The germline CDR1 and CDR2 sequences are SGHTA and FQGTGA. The CDR3 DNA reads as TGTGCCAGCAGCCCTCAAGGGGGGACTTACAATGAGCAGTTCTTC. As protein: CASSPQGGTYNEQFF.

The chain uses TRBV12-3 or TRBV12-4 and TRBJ2-7; tentatively, D is TRBD1 (6 bases). The CDR3 is 12 amino acids. Between the trimmed V and J ends, which lost 7 bases and 2 bases, there was a span of 9 bases. This chain's CDR3 is CASTRTAYEQYF. Here the CDR3 DNA reads TGTGCCAGCACCAGGACAGCCTACGAGCAGTACTTC.

This clone was detected a few times. This chain connects TRBV6-5 to TRBJ2-7; tentative D call: TRBD1 (6 bases). V shed 7 bases and J shed 4 bases, with 8 bases lying between them. This CDR3 comprises 11 residues. Looked up from germline, CDR1 is MNHEY and CDR2 is SVGAGI. The CDR3 here is CASKGVYEQYF. CDR3 DNA sequence: TGTGCCAGCAAGGGGGTTTACGAGCAGTACTTC.

This clone was seen a single time. Other DNA sequences in the same sample also yield this CDR3. The CDR3 nucleotides read TGCGCCAGCAGCTTGGCCGGAGGGGAGCTGTTTTTT. Protein: CASSLAGGELFF. V gene TRBV5-1 combines with J gene TRBJ2-2; D gene ambiguous. The CDR3 sequence is 12 residues long. Germline values: CDR1 SGHRS, CDR2 YFSETQ. Between the trimmed V and J ends, which lost 0 bases and 8 bases, there was a span of 5 bases. The whole variable domain, filled in from reference TRBV5-1 and TRBJ2-2, reads KAGVTQTPRYLIKTRGQQVTLSCSPISGHRSVSWYQQTPGQGLQFLFEYFSETQRNKGNFPGRFSGRQFSNSRSEMNVSTLELGDSALYLCASSLAGGELFFGEGSRLTVL.

The chain uses TRBV19 and TRBJ2-2; a weak D match, TRBD2 (5 bases). Germline V gives CDR1 LNHDA, CDR2 SQIVND (reference sequence). V was trimmed by 2 bases and J by 0 bases, leaving 10 bases between them. The CDR3 has 16 residues. Here the CDR3 reads CASSIPMGANTGELFF. The CDR3 DNA follows: TGTGCCAGTAGTATACCCATGGGAGCGAACACCGGGGAGCTGTTTTTT.

The rearrangement joins TRBV5-1 to TRBJ1-6; TRBD1 matches 7 bases. This CDR3 is 16 amino acids long. Germline loops: CDR1 SGHRS, CDR2 YFSETQ. With V trimmed by 4 bases and J by 7 bases, 11 bases remained unmatched. Written as DNA, the CDR3 is TGCGCCAGCAGCCCGCGACGGGGACAGCGCAATTCACCCCTCCACTTT. Amino acids: CASSPRRGQRNSPLHF.

The J gene is TRBJ2-1, the V gene TRBV2; 16 bases map to TRBD2. This CDR3 has 17 residues. Trimming took 6 bases from V and 5 from J; bases not matched to a gene: 7. Germline CDR1 and CDR2: SNHLY and FYNNEI. DNA of the CDR3: TGTGCCAGCAGAGACGGGACTAGCGGGAGGGCCCACAATGAGCAGTTCTTC. It yields the protein CASRDGTSGRAHNEQFF.

The chain combines TRBV6-2 or TRBV6-3 with TRBJ1-1; 9 bases fit TRBD1. The CDR3 has 15 residues. Losses at the gene ends were 2 bases for V and 5 bases for J; bases not matched to a gene: 6. Germline assignment: CDR1 MNHEY and CDR2 SVGEGT. The CDR3 sequence: CASSYPHRGQTEAFF. CDR3 nucleotides: TGTGCCAGCAGTTACCCTCACAGGGGGCAGACTGAAGCTTTCTTT.

V is TRBV5-6 and J is TRBJ1-1; D gene uncertain. The CDR3 contains 16 residues. The V and J ends lost 4 bases and 3 bases respectively, with 19 bases between them. In germline, CDR1 is SGHDT, CDR2 YYEEEE. The CDR3 sequence: CASSRPGPRGDTEAFF. The CDR3 nucleotides read TGTGCCAGCAGCCGCCCCGGGCCCCGAGGCGACACTGAAGCTTTCTTT.

The chain combines TRBV6-4 with TRBJ1-6; the D is unclear. This CDR3 comprises 14 residues. Trimming took off 2 bases at V and 5 bases at J, with 7 bases between the two ends. Germline CDR1 MRHNA, CDR2 SNTAGT. CDR3 sequence (DNA): TGTGCCAGCAGTGACACTTTGGATAATTCACCCCTCCACTTT. Its protein product is CASSDTLDNSPLHF.

V and J are TRBV4-2 and TRBJ1-2; D call uncertain. The CDR3 has 16 amino acids. In germline, CDR1 is LGHNA, CDR2 YNFKEQ. V lost 0 bases and J 3 bases, leaving 14 bases between the germline ends. The chain's CDR3 is CASSQDLAGTDYGYTF. In nucleotides, the CDR3 is TGTGCCAGCAGCCAAGATCTTGCGGGTACGGACTATGGCTACACCTTC.

The rearrangement joins TRBV3-1 (or the pseudogene TRBV3-2) to TRBJ1-2; 7 positions match TRBD1. Per germline, CDR1 LGHDT and CDR2 YNNKEL (reference sequence). V lost 0 bases, J lost 3 bases, and 7 bases stayed unmatched. There are 16 residues in the CDR3. The CDR3 nucleotides are TGTGCCAGCAGCCAAGAACGTAGGCAGGGGGACTATGGCTACACCTTC. Translation: CASSQERRQGDYGYTF.

The gene calls are TRBV11-2 and TRBJ1-2; 12 bases are shared with TRBD1. This CDR3 spans 16 amino acids. J was trimmed by 3 bases and V by 5 bases; bases with no gene match: 7. Looked up from germline, CDR1 is SGHAT and CDR2 is FQNNGV. CDR3 region: CASSPGTGGADYGYTF. The CDR3 coding sequence is TGTGCCAGCAGCCCGGGGACAGGGGGCGCCGACTATGGCTACACCTTC.